This note documents a single T cell receptor beta chain sequence. Its antigen is currently unknown. Other nucleotide sequences from this sample produce the same CDR3. The entry originates in a study of cytomegalovirus exposure and HLA in healthy donors. The study, taken as a whole, reports: An analysis that was carried out later associated 16,951 TCR beta sequences with HLA alleles at 0.05 false discovery rate. The study found most TCR sequences rare, yet found some public TCRs in many donors. Researchers reportedly found TCR beta sequences accurately predicted most subjects' HLA-A and HLA-B alleles.

A multiplex PCR was run with 60 Vbeta primers and 13 Jbeta primers. In the authors' methods: In a later analysis, the count reached approximately 80 million unique TCR beta chains, with approximately 11 million shared. The method was immunoSEQ multiplex PCR; TCRdb's version includes in-frame clones alone and lacks a portion of them. The DNA was the basis for D and trimming; V, J and clone size are from that table. The sample lists roughly 260,000 clones, 80% to 90% seen once, with 2% in the top ten. The receptor was isolated from a woman between 40 and 50 years old in good health and CMV-seropositive. The specimen sequenced was PBMCs.

The CDR3 is CAWSVVQGVAQYF. DNA for the CDR3: TGTGCCTGGAGTGTGGTGCAGGGCGTAGCGCAGTATTTT. The chain couples TRBV30 to TRBJ2-3, with a weak D call TRBD1 (5 bases). Per the germline V gene, CDR1 is GTSNPN and CDR2 is SVGIG (reference sequence). V lost 0 bases and J 10 bases, leaving 14 bases between the germline ends. The CDR3 runs to 13 residues.